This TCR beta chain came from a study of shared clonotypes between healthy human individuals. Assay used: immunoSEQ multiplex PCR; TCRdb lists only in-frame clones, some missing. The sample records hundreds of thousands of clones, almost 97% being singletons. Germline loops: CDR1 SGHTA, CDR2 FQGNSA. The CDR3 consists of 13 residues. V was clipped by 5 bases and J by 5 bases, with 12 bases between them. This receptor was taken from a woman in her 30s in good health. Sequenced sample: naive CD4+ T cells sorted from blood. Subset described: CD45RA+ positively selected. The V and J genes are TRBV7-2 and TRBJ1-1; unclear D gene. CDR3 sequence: CASSPIEGTEAFF. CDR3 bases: TGTGCCAGCAGCCCGATTGAGGGAACTGAAGCTTTCTTT.